This T cell receptor beta chain was found in a study of T cells in Graves' hyperthyroidism and ophthalmopathy. V shed 6 bases and J 10 bases; nucleotides not matched to a gene: 7. Germline CDR1 is MNHEY and CDR2 is SVGEGT. The CDR3 covers 15 residues. There were TCR beta CDR3 regions amplified from RNA transcripts. During a first-round RT-PCR of the TCR CDR3, the HTBI primer set was used. TCRdb reprocessed the multiplex PCR reads via MiXCR and lists one record per CDR3 protein. The table includes around 560,000 distinct CDR3 sequences, over 15% detected once. Sequencing used blood. The clonotype comes from a woman in her late teens or twenties with Graves' hyperthyroidism. The chain joins TRBV6-2 or TRBV6-3 to TRBJ2-1; 15 nucleotides line up with TRBD2. CDR3 coding DNA: TGTGCCAGCAGCTTGGGACTAGCGGGGGGTATAGAGCAGTTCTTC. This sequence encodes CASSLGLAGGIEQFF.